These T cell receptor beta chains were read from a single sample in a study of brain T cells in children with intractable seizures. TCRdb's copy holds only in-frame clones and misses some; the assay was immunoSEQ multiplex PCR. The sample records approximately 330,000 clones, nearly 95% being singletons. The sample in question was peripheral blood, obtained around 5 months after surgery. These receptors were collected from a boy younger than two with tuberous sclerosis and intractable seizures. The CDR3 runs from the conserved cysteine through the conserved F or W. A D gene is named only where the DNA matches it firmly. Clone size is not always given. Where it is, it says once, few, many or a class for expanded clones.

DNA,CDR3,J,D,V,length,size
TGTGCCAGCAGCCTAGTGGGAGCGGGGTCACCCTACAATGAGCAGTTCTTC,CASSLVGAGSPYNEQFF,TRBJ2-1,TRBD2,TRBV6-4,17,-
TGTGCCAGCAGCGCGGGGGGGGCGACTGAAGCTTTCTTT,CASSAGGATEAFF,TRBJ1-1,-,TRBV7-6,13,-
TGCGCCAGCAGCTTGGCTTCTAGCGGGGGATTAGGGGAGCAGTACTTC,CASSLASSGGLGEQYF,TRBJ2-7,TRBD2,TRBV5-1,16,-
TGCGCCAGCAGCTCGGAGGGGCGGGGGAACACTGAAGCTTTCTTT,CASSSEGRGNTEAFF,TRBJ1-1,-,TRBV5-1,15,-
TGTGCCTGGAGTGTAGGGGGGCCCTACGAGCAGTACTTC,CAWSVGGPYEQYF,TRBJ2-7,-,TRBV30,13,-
TGTGCCAGCAGCTTAGCTCTGGATCAGCCCCAGCATTTT,CASSLALDQPQHF,TRBJ1-5,-,TRBV7-9,13,-
TGTGCCAGCAGCTTCCTCCTCCCAGCAGGTGGCACAGATACGCAGTATTTT,CASSFLLPAGGTDTQYF,TRBJ2-3,-,TRBV5-6,17,-
TGTGCCAGCAGTTCCAAGGGACTAGCGGCTACGCAGTATTTT,CASSSKGLAATQYF,TRBJ2-3,TRBD2,TRBV6-5,14,-
TGCGCCAGCAGCTTGGTTAATTATAATTCACCCCTCCACTTT,CASSLVNYNSPLHF,TRBJ1-6,-,TRBV5-1,14,-
TGTGCCAGCAGCCTGACAGAGAACACTGAAGCTTTCTTT,CASSLTENTEAFF,TRBJ1-1,-,TRBV6-5,13,-
TGTGCCAGCAGAGTCGACAGGGGTGCCGGGGAGCTGTTTTTT,CASRVDRGAGELFF,TRBJ2-2,TRBD1,TRBV28,14,-
TGTGCCAGCAGTTCTAGACCGGGGGGAAATCAGCCCCAGCATTTT,CASSSRPGGNQPQHF,TRBJ1-5,-,TRBV27,15,-
TGTGCCAGCAGCACCGCGGCCAGCTCCTACGAGCAGTACTTC,CASSTAASSYEQYF,TRBJ2-7,-,TRBV7-9,14,-
TGTGCCAGTAGTATTGGAGGGGATGCAAGAATAAGCAATCAGCCCCAGCATTTT,CASSIGGDARISNQPQHF,TRBJ1-5,-,TRBV19,18,-
TGTGCCAGCAGCCAAGCCGGGGGCAACACCGGGGAGCTGTTTTTT,CASSQAGGNTGELFF,TRBJ2-2,-,TRBV3-1/TRBV3-2,15,-
TGTGCCAGCATTCCGGATGGGGTAGACACAGATACGCAGTATTTT,CASIPDGVDTDTQYF,TRBJ2-3,-,TRBV27,15,-
TGTGCCAGCAGTCCTAGACAGGCCCCGGGGACTGAAGCTTTCTTT,CASSPRQAPGTEAFF,TRBJ1-1,-,TRBV27,15,once
TGTGCCAGCAGCCAAGAGACTAGCGGGGGGATCCTAGGGGAGACCCAGTACTTC,CASSQETSGGILGETQYF,TRBJ2-5,TRBD2,TRBV4-2,18,-
TGTGCCAGCAGTTACTCGGAGGGGCAGGGAGAGACCCAGTACTTC,CASSYSEGQGETQYF,TRBJ2-5,-,TRBV6-5,15,-
TGTGCCAGCTCACCACCGGGGCAAGCGAACACTGAAGCTTTCTTT,CASSPPGQANTEAFF,TRBJ1-1,-,TRBV18,15,-
TGTGCCAGCCTAGCGGGGGGCTATAAGTACGAGCAGTACTTC,CASLAGGYKYEQYF,TRBJ2-7,TRBD2,TRBV2,14,-
TGTGCCAGCAGCTTAGGCCAAGGACAGGGAAACCATGAGCAGTTCTTC,CASSLGQGQGNHEQFF,TRBJ2-1,TRBD1,TRBV13,16,-
TGTGCCAGCAATAAGAATCTGGGGTCCGAGCAGTACTTC,CASNKNLGSEQYF,TRBJ2-7,-,TRBV12-3/TRBV12-4,13,-
TGTGCCTGGAGTGAGACAGGGGTGGAGACCCAGTACTTC,CAWSETGVETQYF,TRBJ2-5,TRBD1,TRBV30,13,-
TGTGCCAGCAGGAAGGGTCGAGGGTATAGCAATCAGCCCCAGCATTTT,CASRKGRGYSNQPQHF,TRBJ1-5,-,TRBV6-6,16,-
TGTGCCTGGAGTGCCGTAGCTGGCTACACCTTC,CAWSAVAGYTF,TRBJ1-2,-,TRBV30,11,once
TGTGCCAGCAGCCGAACCCCCGGGCGGGGAGGTCTTAATGGCTACACCTTC,CASSRTPGRGGLNGYTF,TRBJ1-2,-,TRBV11-3,17,-
TGTGCCAGCAGCAATTACCCACAGGCCCACCTCAGCTCCTACGAGCAGTACTTC,CASSNYPQAHLSSYEQYF,TRBJ2-7,-,TRBV21-1,18,-
TGTGCCAGCGGCCCACGGCGGGACATCAATGAGCAGTTCTTC,CASGPRRDINEQFF,TRBJ2-1,-,TRBV6-5,14,-
TGTGCCAGCAGCCTCCCCCGACTAGCGGGAACAGATACGCAGTATTTT,CASSLPRLAGTDTQYF,TRBJ2-3,TRBD2,TRBV11-2,16,-
TGCGCCAGCAGCGACGGGACAGGATACGAGCAGTACTTC,CASSDGTGYEQYF,TRBJ2-7,TRBD1,TRBV5-1,13,-
TGTGCCAGCTCACCGCTAGCGGCGACCGGGGAGCTGTTTTTT,CASSPLAATGELFF,TRBJ2-2,TRBD2,TRBV18,14,once
TGTGCCAGCAGCTCCCGGGGCATCAATCAGCCCCAGCATTTT,CASSSRGINQPQHF,TRBJ1-5,-,TRBV9,14,-
TGTGCCAGCAGCTTAGGTCGGGGGTCCCCTGAAGCTTTCTTT,CASSLGRGSPEAFF,TRBJ1-1,-,TRBV13,14,-
TGTGCCAGCAGCCCAGAGACACGGACTAGCGGGAGGGCCTACAATGAGCAGTTCTTC,CASSPETRTSGRAYNEQFF,TRBJ2-1,TRBD2,TRBV4-2,19,-
TGTGCCAGCAGTTCTGTCGCAGATACGCAGTATTTT,CASSSVADTQYF,TRBJ2-3,-,TRBV6-5,12,-
TGTGCCAGCAGCTTCTCGAACAGGCCGCAAGAGACCCAGTACTTC,CASSFSNRPQETQYF,TRBJ2-5,-,TRBV7-8,15,-
TGTGCCATCAGTGCCAGGAAGACTAGCGGGAGTTACAATGAGCAGTTCTTC,CAISARKTSGSYNEQFF,TRBJ2-1,TRBD2,TRBV10-3,17,-
TGTGCTAGCAGCTTAAGCCCAGACGTGGGTTTGTTTGACACCGGGGAGCTGTTTTTT,CASSLSPDVGLFDTGELFF,TRBJ2-2,-,TRBV7-7,19,-
TGTGCCACCAGCCTAACAGGGGCCAGCAATCAGCCCCAGCATTTT,CATSLTGASNQPQHF,TRBJ1-5,TRBD1,TRBV15,15,-
TGTGCCAGTAGTGCTCTTGGCGACAGTCGCACAGATACGCAGTATTTT,CASSALGDSRTDTQYF,TRBJ2-3,-,TRBV19,16,-
TGTGCCAGCAGCGTAGGATGGGGGGCTGAAGCTTTCTTT,CASSVGWGAEAFF,TRBJ1-1,-,TRBV9,13,-
TGTGCCATCAAGGCGGGACAGGGAACCTCTGGAAACACCATATATTTT,CAIKAGQGTSGNTIYF,TRBJ1-3,TRBD1,TRBV10-3,16,-
TGTGCCACCACCTATGACAGGGACCACAATGAGCAGTTCTTC,CATTYDRDHNEQFF,TRBJ2-1,TRBD1,TRBV15,14,-
TGTGCTAGTGGTTTGGGGGACAGGGCATACGGCTACACCTTC,CASGLGDRAYGYTF,TRBJ1-2,TRBD1,TRBV12-5,14,-
TGTGCCAGCAGCTTAGGAGGGATTAATTCACCCCTCCACTTT,CASSLGGINSPLHF,TRBJ1-6,-,TRBV11-3,14,-
TGTGCCAGCAGTGAATTGTTCGACTTCAATCAGCCCCAGCATTTT,CASSELFDFNQPQHF,TRBJ1-5,-,TRBV6-1,15,-
TGTGCCAGCAGTTACTCGAGTACAATCTATGGCTACACCTTC,CASSYSSTIYGYTF,TRBJ1-2,-,TRBV6-5,14,once
TGCAGCGCCCTGTCTGGGACAGTTACCTACGAGCAGTACTTC,CSALSGTVTYEQYF,TRBJ2-7,TRBD1,TRBV29-1,14,-
TGTGCCAGCAGCTTACCCCAGGGGACGGGAGAGACCCAGTACTTC,CASSLPQGTGETQYF,TRBJ2-5,-,TRBV11-2,15,-